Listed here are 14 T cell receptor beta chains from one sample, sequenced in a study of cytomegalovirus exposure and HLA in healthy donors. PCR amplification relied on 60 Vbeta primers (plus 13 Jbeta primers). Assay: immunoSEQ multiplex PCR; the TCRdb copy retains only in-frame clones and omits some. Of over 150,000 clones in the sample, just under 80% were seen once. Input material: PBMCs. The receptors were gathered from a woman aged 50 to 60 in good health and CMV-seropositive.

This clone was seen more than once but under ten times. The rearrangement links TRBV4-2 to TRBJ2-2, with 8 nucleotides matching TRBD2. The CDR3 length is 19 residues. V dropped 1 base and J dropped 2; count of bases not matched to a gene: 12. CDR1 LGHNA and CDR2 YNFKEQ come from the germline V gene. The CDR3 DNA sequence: TGTGCCAGCAGCCAAGGACTTAGCGGGGTCCGCCCCAACACCGGGGAGCTGTTTTTT. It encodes CASSQGLSGVRPNTGELFF.

The CDR3 reads CASSPPTGVLPDTQYF. The CDR3 nucleotides read TGTGCCAGCAGCCCCCCGACAGGGGTCCTCCCAGATACGCAGTATTTT. V usage is TRBV9 and J usage is TRBJ2-3, with 8 bases lining up with TRBD1. The V gene's germline CDR1 is SGDLS and CDR2 YYNGEE. CDR3 size: 16 residues. Trimming took 4 bases from V and 4 from J; bases not matched to a gene: 11.

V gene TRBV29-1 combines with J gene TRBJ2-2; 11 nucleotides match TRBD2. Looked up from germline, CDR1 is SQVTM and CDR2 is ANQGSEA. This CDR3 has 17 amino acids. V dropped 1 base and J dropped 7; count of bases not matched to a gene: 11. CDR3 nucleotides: TGCAGCGTTGAAGTCCCATTTAGCGGGGGGGCCGGCGGGGAGCTGTTTTTT. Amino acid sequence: CSVEVPFSGGAGGELFF.

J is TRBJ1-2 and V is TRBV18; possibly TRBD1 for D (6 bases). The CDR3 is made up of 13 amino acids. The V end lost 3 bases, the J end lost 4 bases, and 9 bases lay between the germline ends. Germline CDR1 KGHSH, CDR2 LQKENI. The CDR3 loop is CASSPDSLYGYTF. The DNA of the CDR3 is TGTGCCAGCTCACCGGACAGCCTCTATGGCTACACCTTC.

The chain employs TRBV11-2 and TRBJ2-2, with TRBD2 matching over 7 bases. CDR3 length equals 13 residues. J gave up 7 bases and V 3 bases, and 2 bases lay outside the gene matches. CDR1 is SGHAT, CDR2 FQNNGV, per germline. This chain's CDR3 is CASSFQRGGELFF. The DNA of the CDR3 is TGTGCCAGCAGCTTCCAGCGGGGCGGGGAGCTGTTTTTT.

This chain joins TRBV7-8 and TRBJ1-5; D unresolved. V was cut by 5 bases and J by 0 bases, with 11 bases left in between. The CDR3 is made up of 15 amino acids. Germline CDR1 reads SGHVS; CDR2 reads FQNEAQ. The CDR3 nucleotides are TGTGCCAGCAGCGTGGAGGTGGATAGCAATCAGCCCCAGCATTTT. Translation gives CASSVEVDSNQPQHF.

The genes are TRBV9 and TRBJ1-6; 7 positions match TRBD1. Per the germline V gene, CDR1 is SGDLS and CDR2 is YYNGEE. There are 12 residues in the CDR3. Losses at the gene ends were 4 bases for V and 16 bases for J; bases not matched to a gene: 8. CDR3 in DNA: TGTGCCAGCAGCCTAACAGGGGATGGTCTCCACTTT. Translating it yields CASSLTGDGLHF.

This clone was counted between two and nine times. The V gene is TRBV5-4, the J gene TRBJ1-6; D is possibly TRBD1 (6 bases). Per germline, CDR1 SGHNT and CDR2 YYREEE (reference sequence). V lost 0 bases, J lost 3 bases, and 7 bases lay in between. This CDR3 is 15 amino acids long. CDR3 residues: CASSLEQGYNSPLHF. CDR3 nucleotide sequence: TGTGCCAGCAGCTTGGAACAGGGCTATAATTCACCCCTCCACTTT. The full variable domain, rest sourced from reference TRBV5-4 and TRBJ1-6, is ETGVTQSPTHLIKTRGQQVTLRCSSQSGHNTVSWYQQALGQGPQFIFQYYREEENGRGNFPPRFSGLQFPNYSSELNVNALELDDSALYLCASSLEQGYNSPLHFGNGTRLTVT.

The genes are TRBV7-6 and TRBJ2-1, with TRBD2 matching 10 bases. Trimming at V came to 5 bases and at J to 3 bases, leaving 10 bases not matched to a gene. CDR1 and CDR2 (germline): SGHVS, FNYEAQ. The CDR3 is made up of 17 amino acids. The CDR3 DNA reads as TGTGCCAGCAGCCTCGAAGGAGCGGGGGGGTTCTACAATGAGCAGTTCTTC. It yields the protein CASSLEGAGGFYNEQFF.

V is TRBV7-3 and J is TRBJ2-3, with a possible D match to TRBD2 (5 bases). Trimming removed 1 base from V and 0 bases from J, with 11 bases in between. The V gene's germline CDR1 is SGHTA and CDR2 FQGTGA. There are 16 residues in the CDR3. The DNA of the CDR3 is TGTGCCAGCAGCTTAAGAGGGATTGCTAGCACAGATACGCAGTATTTT. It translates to CASSLRGIASTDTQYF.

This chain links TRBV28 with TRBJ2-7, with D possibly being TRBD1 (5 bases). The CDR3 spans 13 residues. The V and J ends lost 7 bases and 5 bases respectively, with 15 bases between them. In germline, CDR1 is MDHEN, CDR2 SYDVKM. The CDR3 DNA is TGTGCCAGCACCGATAGGGGTTTTCACGAGCAGTACTTC. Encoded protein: CASTDRGFHEQYF.

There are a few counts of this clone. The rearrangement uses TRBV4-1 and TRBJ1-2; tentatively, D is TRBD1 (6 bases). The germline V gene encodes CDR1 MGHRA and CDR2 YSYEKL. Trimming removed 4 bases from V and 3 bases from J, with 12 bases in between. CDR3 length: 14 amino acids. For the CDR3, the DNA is TGCGCCAGCAGCCCATCAGGGGCGGACTATGGCTACACCTTC. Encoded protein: CASSPSGADYGYTF.

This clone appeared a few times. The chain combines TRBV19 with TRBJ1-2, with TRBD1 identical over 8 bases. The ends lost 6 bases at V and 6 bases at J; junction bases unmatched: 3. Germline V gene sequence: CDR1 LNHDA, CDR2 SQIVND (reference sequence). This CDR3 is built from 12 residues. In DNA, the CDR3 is TGTGCCAGTAGCCAGGGGGCCCATGGCTACACCTTC. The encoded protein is CASSQGAHGYTF. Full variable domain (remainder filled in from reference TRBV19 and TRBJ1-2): DGGITQSPKYLFRKEGQNVTLSCEQNLNHDAMYWYRQDPGQGLRLIYYSQIVNDFQKGDIAEGYSVSREKKESFPLTVTSAQKNPTAFYLCASSQGAHGYTFGSGTRLTVV.

CDR3 residues: CASSPKVTATGNTIYF. The CDR3 DNA reads TGTGCCAGCTCACCAAAAGTGACAGCAACTGGAAACACCATATATTTT. The rearrangement joins TRBV18 to TRBJ1-3; maybe TRBD1 (5 bases). The V gene's germline CDR1 is KGHSH and CDR2 LQKENI. V lost 2 bases, J lost 2 bases, and 13 bases lay in between. The CDR3 extends over 16 amino acids.